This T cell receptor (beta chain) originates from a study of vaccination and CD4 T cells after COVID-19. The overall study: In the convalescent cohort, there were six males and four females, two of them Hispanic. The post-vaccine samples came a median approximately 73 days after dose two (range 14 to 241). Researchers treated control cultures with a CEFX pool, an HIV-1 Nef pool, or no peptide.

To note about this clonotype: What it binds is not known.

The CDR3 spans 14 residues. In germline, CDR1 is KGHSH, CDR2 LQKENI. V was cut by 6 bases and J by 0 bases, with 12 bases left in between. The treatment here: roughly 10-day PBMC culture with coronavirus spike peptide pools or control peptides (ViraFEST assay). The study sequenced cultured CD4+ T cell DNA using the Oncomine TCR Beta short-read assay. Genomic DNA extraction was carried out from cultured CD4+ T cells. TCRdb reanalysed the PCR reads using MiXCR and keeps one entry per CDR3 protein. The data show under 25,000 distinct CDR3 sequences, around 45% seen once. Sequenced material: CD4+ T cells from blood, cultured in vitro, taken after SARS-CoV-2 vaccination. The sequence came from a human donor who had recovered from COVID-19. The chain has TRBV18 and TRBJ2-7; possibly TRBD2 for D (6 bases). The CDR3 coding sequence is TGTGCCAGCTCCCGGGCTAGCGACTCCTACGAGCAGTACTTC. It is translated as CASSRASDSYEQYF.